The TCR beta chain described here comes from a study of a mutant IDH1 vaccine in newly diagnosed glioma. The overall study: Pretreatment consisted of radiotherapy, temozolomide, or both, with most receiving both. Findings and caveats of the study: Vaccine-induced immune responses were detected in approximately 92% of patients.

Assay used: immunoSEQ multiplex PCR; TCRdb lists only in-frame clones, some missing. The data show tens of thousands of clones, under 85% seen once. A word on this clone: No antigen is known for it.

Germline assignment: CDR1 SQVTM and CDR2 ANQGSEA. The CDR3 loop spans 13 amino acids. Trimming took 6 bases from V and 0 from J, leaving 10 bases between them. Regarding time point: week 35, safety follow-up. Each dose of the vaccine consisted of 300 ug of mutant IDH1 20-mer peptide, with topical imiquimod. The sequence derives from a man over 45 with glioma. V usage is TRBV29-1 and J usage is TRBJ2-3; no clear D gene. The sample here was PBMCs, taken from a glioma patient whose treatment included an IDH1 peptide vaccine. The CDR3 DNA sequence: TGCAGCGTGCTGCACTGGAGCACAGATACGCAGTATTTT. This gives the protein CSVLHWSTDTQYF.